This T cell receptor (beta chain) was recovered during a study of shared clonotypes between healthy human individuals. Sequencing used immunoSEQ multiplex PCR; TCRdb keeps in-frame clones, though not all of them. The sample holds a few million clones, around 95% seen once. Looked up from germline, CDR1 is ENHRY and CDR2 is SYGVKD. The CDR3 length is 12 residues. V shed 3 bases and J shed 6 bases, with 6 bases lying between them. Sequenced sample: naive CD4+ T cells sorted from blood. The subset was: CD45RA+ positively selected. The chain joins TRBV10-3 to TRBJ2-4, with D possibly TRBD1 on 6 matching bases. The origin of this receptor is a man between 18 and 29 years old in good health. The CDR3 spells CAISEGGNIQYF. CDR3 nucleotide sequence: TGTGCCATCAGTGAAGGGGGAAACATTCAGTACTTC.